This T cell receptor beta chain was captured in a study of cytomegalovirus exposure and HLA in healthy donors. Overall study results and limits: Serostatus for CMV was the only available immune exposure information. The authors later found TCR association rates varying by HLA locus, with DRB1 most and HLA-C fewest.

This clone appeared once. Its matching antigen is unknown. Likely unrecorded immune exposures existed in these nominally healthy donors. The CDR3 has 19 amino acids. J gave up 5 bases and V 5 bases, and 18 bases lay outside the gene matches. CDR1 is SGHVS and CDR2 is FQNEAQ in the germline V gene. The PCR employed 60 Vbeta primers together with 13 Jbeta primers. Clones were sequenced by immunoSEQ multiplex PCR, and TCRdb holds only the in-frame ones, with some missing. Seen here are about 200,000 clones, 83% observed once, and the top ten hold about 1.8%. This clonotype was sampled from a middle-aged man in good health and CMV-seropositive. Sample: PBMCs. The chain carries TRBV7-8 and TRBJ2-1, with 10 bases identical to TRBD2. CDR3 residues: CASSGRMGELAGLHNEQFF. CDR3 bases: TGTGCCAGCAGCGGACGAATGGGAGAACTAGCGGGACTACACAATGAGCAGTTCTTC.